The 23 T cell receptor beta chains below were found in one sample sequenced in a study of blood T cell repertoires in COVID-19. Method: immunoSEQ multiplex PCR; TCRdb's copy keeps in-frame clones and lacks some. The sample has fewer than 600,000 clones, 85% to 90% seen once. The sequenced sample was peripheral blood. These receptors originate from a man aged 18-30 years with COVID-19, enrolled during active disease.

This clone has more than one count but fewer than ten. The chain uses TRBV7-9 and TRBJ1-3; D gene unclear. Germline values: CDR1 SEHNR, CDR2 FQNEAQ (reference sequence). The CDR3 sequence is 17 residues long. Trimming cost V 5 bases and J 0 bases, with 17 bases left between them. The CDR3 loop reads CASSPWETPFSGNTIYF. CDR3 nucleotide sequence: TGTGCCAGCAGCCCCTGGGAGACGCCCTTCTCTGGAAACACCATATATTTT. The full variable domain, completed using reference TRBV7-9 and TRBJ1-3, is DTGVSQNPRHKITKRGQNVTFRCDPISEHNRLYWYRQTLGQGPEFLTYFQNEAQLEKSRLLSDRFSAERPKGSFSTLEIQRTEQGDSAMYLCASSPWETPFSGNTIYFGEGSWLTVV.

The chain joins TRBV5-1 to TRBJ2-7, with D possibly being TRBD2 (7 bases). There are 17 residues in the CDR3. V lost 1 base and J lost 5, with 22 bases in between. CDR1 is SGHRS and CDR2 is YFSETQ in the germline V gene. The CDR3: CASSLKGGRQFDNEQYF. As DNA, the CDR3 is TGCGCCAGCAGCTTGAAGGGGGGGCGGCAGTTTGATAACGAGCAGTACTTC.

V gene TRBV14 combines with J gene TRBJ2-7; no firm D call. The CDR3 covers 15 residues. Trimming stripped 1 base from V and 5 bases from J, with 15 bases between. Germline-derived CDR1 and CDR2 are SGHDN and FVKESK. The CDR3 DNA reads TGTGCCAGCAGCCAAGCACTTGGTGGTATCGACGAGCAGTACTTC. Encoded protein: CASSQALGGIDEQYF.

The gene calls are TRBV5-1 and TRBJ1-6; perhaps TRBD1 as D (6 bases). The germline gives CDR1 SGHRS, CDR2 YFSETQ. Trimming removed 2 bases from V and 8 bases from J, with 11 bases in between. The CDR3 contains 14 residues. The CDR3 region is CASSLTGRDSPLHF. DNA for the CDR3: TGCGCCAGCAGCTTAACAGGGAGGGATTCACCCCTCCACTTT. The full variable domain, completed using reference TRBV5-1 and TRBJ1-6, is KAGVTQTPRYLIKTRGQQVTLSCSPISGHRSVSWYQQTPGQGLQFLFEYFSETQRNKGNFPGRFSGRQFSNSRSEMNVSTLELGDSALYLCASSLTGRDSPLHFGNGTRLTVT.

V gene TRBV2 combines with J gene TRBJ2-2, with TRBD1 as a possible D gene (6 bases). There are 15 residues in the CDR3. V lost 1 base and J 4 bases, leaving 10 bases between the germline ends. Germline assignment: CDR1 SNHLY and CDR2 FYNNEI. CDR3 in DNA: TGTGCCAGCAGTGAAGATCGGACAGCCACCGGGGAGCTGTTTTTT. Residues: CASSEDRTATGELFF. Looking up the rest from reference TRBV2 and TRBJ2-2 gives the full variable domain: EPEVTQTPSHQVTQMGQEVILRCVPISNHLYFYWYRQILGQKVEFLVSFYNNEISEKSEIFDDQFSVERPDGSNFTLKIRSTKLEDSAMYFCASSEDRTATGELFFGEGSRLTVL.

This clone came up a few times. The chain links TRBV15 to TRBJ2-7, with D possibly matching TRBD2 (6 bases). The CDR3 has 15 residues. V lost 5 bases and J lost 2, with 16 bases in between. Germline loops: CDR1 LNHNV, CDR2 YYDKDF (reference sequence). CDR3 DNA sequence: TGTGCCACCAGCGTGGGACTCGAATCTACCTACGAGCAGTACTTC. Its protein product is CATSVGLESTYEQYF.

CDR3 DNA sequence: TGTGCCAGCAGCCTCCAACAGGGTATAGAGACCCAGTACTTC. Translated: CASSLQQGIETQYF. The chain employs TRBV13 and TRBJ2-5, with a weak D call TRBD1 (6 bases). Per the germline V gene, CDR1 is PRHDT and CDR2 is FYEKMQ (reference sequence). The CDR3 covers 14 residues. V was pared by 5 bases and J by 4 bases, with 14 bases between.

The chain is built from TRBV2 and TRBJ2-3; D is uncertain. V lost 8 bases to trimming and J lost 2 bases, with 17 bases between them. This CDR3 region has 15 residues. Germline lookup yields CDR1 SNHLY and CDR2 FYNNEI. CDR3 protein: CASLRGGRNTDTQYF. The CDR3 DNA sequence: TGTGCCAGCCTCAGAGGTGGCAGAAACACAGATACGCAGTATTTT.

The chain combines TRBV11-3 with TRBJ2-7; TRBD2 might be the D (7 bases). The CDR3 is 16 residues long. V gave up 6 bases and J gave up 5 bases, with 23 bases separating them. Germline V CDR1 and CDR2: SGHNT, YENEEA. The CDR3 DNA sequence: TGTGCCAGCAGTAAGGGGGGGGAACGCGGGAGCGACGAGCAGTACTTC. This translates into CASSKGGERGSDEQYF. Drawing the rest from reference TRBV11-3 and TRBJ2-7, the complete variable domain is EAGVVQSPRYKIIEKKQPVAFWCNPISGHNTLYWYLQNLGQGPELLIRYENEEAVDDSQLPKDRFSAERLKGVDSTLKIQPAELGDSAVYLCASSKGGERGSDEQYFGPGTRLTVT.

The chain employs TRBV2 and TRBJ1-1; tentatively, D is TRBD1 (5 bases). The CDR3 extends over 14 amino acids. Germline CDR1 reads SNHLY; CDR2 reads FYNNEI. The V and J ends lost 7 bases and 0 bases respectively, with 12 bases between them. The CDR3 spells CASKDTIMNTEAFF. CDR3 DNA: TGTGCCAGCAAGGACACGATAATGAACACTGAAGCTTTCTTT.

J is TRBJ1-2 and V is TRBV20-1; 9 bases align to TRBD1. Germline V gives CDR1 DFQATT, CDR2 SNEGSKA (reference sequence). The ends lost 3 bases at V and 14 bases at J; junction bases unmatched: 7. The CDR3 has 11 residues. Here the CDR3 reads CSASPGQGLTF. The CDR3 DNA sequence: TGCAGTGCTAGCCCGGGACAGGGATTAACCTTC.

As to this clone: The identical CDR3 is also encoded by other nucleotide sequences in the sample. The chain recombines TRBV5-1 with TRBJ2-5, with TRBD2 identical over 13 bases. J gave up 5 bases and V 2 bases, and 0 bases lay outside the gene matches. The CDR3 is made up of 14 amino acids. CDR1 SGHRS and CDR2 YFSETQ come from the germline V gene. Here the CDR3 DNA reads TGCGCCAGCAGCTTACTAGCGGGAGGGGAGACCCAGTACTTC. This gives the protein CASSLLAGGETQYF.

This clone was detected only once. This sequence joins TRBV5-4 and TRBJ2-1, with 14 nucleotides matching TRBD2. The V and J ends lost 4 bases and 7 bases, in that order; junction bases with no gene match: 4. The CDR3 contains 15 residues. The germline CDR1 and CDR2 sequences are SGHNT and YYREEE (reference sequence). In nucleotides, the CDR3 is TGTGCCAGCAGCCTAGGGACTAGCGGGAGAAATGAGCAGTTCTTC. Encoded protein: CASSLGTSGRNEQFF.

The rearrangement uses TRBV7-8 and TRBJ2-5, with 10 bases aligning to TRBD2. Germline-derived CDR1 and CDR2 are SGHVS and FQNEAQ. The CDR3 loop spans 16 amino acids. V shed 1 base, J shed 3 bases, and the junction held 5 bases outside the gene matches. In nucleotides, the CDR3 is TGTGCCAGCAGCTTAGGGTATCTAGCGGGGGAAGAGACCCAGTACTTC. It yields the protein CASSLGYLAGEETQYF.

The V call is TRBV18, the J call TRBJ1-2, with TRBD1 matching 8 bases. The germline gives CDR1 KGHSH, CDR2 LQKENI. V shed 4 bases, J shed 7 bases, and the junction held 8 bases outside the gene matches. This CDR3 spans 14 amino acids. This chain's CDR3 is CASSQGTGESGYTF. The CDR3 DNA sequence: TGTGCCAGCTCACAAGGGACAGGAGAGAGTGGCTACACCTTC. Full variable domain (remainder filled in from reference TRBV18 and TRBJ1-2): NAGVMQNPRHLVRRRGQEARLRCSPMKGHSHVYWYRQLPEEGLKFMVYLQKENIIDESGMPKERFSAEFPKEGPSILRIQQVVRGDSAAYFCASSQGTGESGYTFGSGTRLTVV.

CDR3 loop: CASSWTSARESYEQFF. The DNA for the CDR3 is TGCGCCAGCAGCTGGACTAGCGCCCGGGAATCATATGAGCAGTTCTTC. The V gene is TRBV5-1, the J gene TRBJ2-1; 9 bases agree with TRBD2. This CDR3 spans 16 amino acids. Germline V gene sequence: CDR1 SGHRS, CDR2 YFSETQ. J gave up 8 bases and V 3 bases, and 12 bases lay outside the gene matches.

The gene calls are TRBV5-1 and TRBJ2-3, with 7 bases lining up with TRBD2. From germline, CDR1 is SGHRS and CDR2 YFSETQ. This CDR3 has 15 residues. V was clipped by 2 bases and J by 2 bases; unmatched bases: 5. The CDR3 here is CASSFYGRTTDTQYF. The CDR3 DNA reads TGCGCCAGCAGCTTTTACGGGAGGACCACAGATACGCAGTATTTT.

This rearrangement joins TRBV7-8 to TRBJ2-1, with D perhaps TRBD2 (6 bases). V lost 2 bases to trimming and J lost 7 bases, with 21 bases between them. Germline V lookup: CDR1 SGHVS, CDR2 FQNEAQ. CDR3 length: 17 amino acids. The DNA for the CDR3 is TGTGCCAGCAGCTTACCTTTGCGGGACTCCTATAGGAATGAGCAGTTCTTC. This codes for CASSLPLRDSYRNEQFF.

Here the CDR3 reads CATSVYGSSYNEQFF. The DNA of the CDR3 is TGTGCCACCAGTGTGTACGGGAGCTCCTACAATGAGCAGTTCTTC. The chain uses TRBV24-1 and TRBJ2-1; D may be TRBD2 (6 bases). Per the germline V gene, CDR1 is KGHDR and CDR2 is SFDVKD. The CDR3 consists of 15 residues. Trimming stripped 5 bases from V and 0 bases from J, with 10 bases between.

V usage is TRBV5-6 and J usage is TRBJ1-3, with D possibly being TRBD1 (5 bases). Germline V gene data show CDR1 as SGHDT and CDR2 as YYEEEE. V dropped 0 bases and J dropped 0 bases, with 10 bases sitting between them. This CDR3 spans 16 amino acids. The chain's CDR3 is CASSLGLGDSGNTIYF. The CDR3 DNA reads as TGTGCCAGCAGCTTGGGATTAGGGGACTCTGGAAACACCATATATTTT.

This chain uses TRBV11-2 with TRBJ1-1; D is ambiguous. The V end was cut by 4 bases, the J end by 4 bases, with 16 bases between. CDR1 SGHAT and CDR2 FQNNGV come from the germline V gene. The CDR3 is 15 residues long. The CDR3 reads CASSSPTRLGTEAFF. For the CDR3, the DNA is TGTGCCAGCAGCTCCCCTACTCGTCTTGGCACTGAAGCTTTCTTT.

The chain uses TRBV3-1 (or the pseudogene TRBV3-2) and TRBJ2-4; D may be TRBD2 (7 bases). CDR1 and CDR2 (germline): LGHDT, YNNKEL (reference sequence). The CDR3 totals 16 residues. Between the trimmed V and J ends, which lost 3 bases and 1 base, there was a span of 13 bases. CDR3 in amino acids: CASSQLGGAAKNIQYF. DNA of the CDR3: TGTGCCAGCAGCCAGTTAGGGGGGGCGGCCAAAAACATTCAGTACTTC.

The chain links TRBV2 to TRBJ2-5; D perhaps matches TRBD2 (6 bases). The germline gives CDR1 SNHLY, CDR2 FYNNEI. Trimming removed 8 bases from V and 1 base from J, with 11 bases in between. CDR3 length equals 13 residues. The CDR3: CASGLGGQETQYF. The CDR3 DNA follows: TGTGCCAGCGGGTTGGGGGGCCAAGAGACCCAGTACTTC.